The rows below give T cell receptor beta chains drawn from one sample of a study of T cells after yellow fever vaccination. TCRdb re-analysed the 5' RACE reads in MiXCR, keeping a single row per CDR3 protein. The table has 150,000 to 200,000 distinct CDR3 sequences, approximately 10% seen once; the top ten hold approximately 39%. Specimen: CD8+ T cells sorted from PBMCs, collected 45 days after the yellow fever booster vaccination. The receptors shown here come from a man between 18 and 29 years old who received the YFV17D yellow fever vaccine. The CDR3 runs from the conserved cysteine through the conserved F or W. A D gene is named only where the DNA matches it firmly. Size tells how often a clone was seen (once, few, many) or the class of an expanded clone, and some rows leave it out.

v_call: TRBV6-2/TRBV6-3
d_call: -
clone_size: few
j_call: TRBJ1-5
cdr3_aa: CASSYPAGAQPQHF

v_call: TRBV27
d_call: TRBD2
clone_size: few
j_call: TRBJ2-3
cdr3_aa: CASRGGLVSDTQYF

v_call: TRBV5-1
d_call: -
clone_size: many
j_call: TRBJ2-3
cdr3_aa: CASSEGQLSTDTQYF

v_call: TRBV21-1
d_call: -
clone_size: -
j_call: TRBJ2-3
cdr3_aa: CASSKAGTSGEKPSTSTDTQYF

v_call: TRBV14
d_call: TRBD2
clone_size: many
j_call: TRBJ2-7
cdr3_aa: CASSQISGGPTGEQYF

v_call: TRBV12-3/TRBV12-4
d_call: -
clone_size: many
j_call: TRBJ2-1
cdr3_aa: CASSSHRDEQFF

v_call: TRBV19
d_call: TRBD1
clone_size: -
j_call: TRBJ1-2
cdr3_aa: CASSLTGNGYTF

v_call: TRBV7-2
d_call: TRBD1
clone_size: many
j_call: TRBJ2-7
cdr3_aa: CASSLARDSPSYEQYF

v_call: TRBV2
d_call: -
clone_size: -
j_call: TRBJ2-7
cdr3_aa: CASNHPSYEQYF

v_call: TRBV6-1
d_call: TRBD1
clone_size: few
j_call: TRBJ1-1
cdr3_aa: CASSERTGMNTEAFF

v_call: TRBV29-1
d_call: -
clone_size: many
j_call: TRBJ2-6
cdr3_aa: CSARISGANVLTF

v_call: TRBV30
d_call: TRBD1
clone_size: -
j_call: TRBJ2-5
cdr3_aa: CAWAGQGMQETQYF

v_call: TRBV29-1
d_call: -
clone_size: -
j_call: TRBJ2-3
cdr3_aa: CSVEPWGSNTQYF

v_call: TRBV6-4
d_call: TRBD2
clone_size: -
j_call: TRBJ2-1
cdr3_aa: CASSEGLAGDDEQFF

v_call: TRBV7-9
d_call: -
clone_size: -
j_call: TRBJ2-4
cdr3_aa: CASSSQGRVDIQYF

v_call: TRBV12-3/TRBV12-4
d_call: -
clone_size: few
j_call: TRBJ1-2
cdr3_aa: CASRGVAWGYTF

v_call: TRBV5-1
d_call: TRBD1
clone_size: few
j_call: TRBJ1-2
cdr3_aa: CASAIARGLKDGYTF

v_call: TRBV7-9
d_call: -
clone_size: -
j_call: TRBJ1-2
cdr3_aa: CASSLGLPSNYGYTF

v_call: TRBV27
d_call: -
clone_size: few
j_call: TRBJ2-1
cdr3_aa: CASSLTANSYNEQFF

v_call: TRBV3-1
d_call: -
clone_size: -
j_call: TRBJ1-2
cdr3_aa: CASSHLGSGTGLFWDNYGYTF

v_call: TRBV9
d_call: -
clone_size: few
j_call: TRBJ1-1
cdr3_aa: CASSEGGGYVTEAFF

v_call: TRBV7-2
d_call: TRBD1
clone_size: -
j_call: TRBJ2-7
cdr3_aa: CASSWSGTGSYEQYF

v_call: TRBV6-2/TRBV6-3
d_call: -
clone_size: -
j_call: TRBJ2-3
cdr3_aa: CASSYLPFQAGSTDTQYF

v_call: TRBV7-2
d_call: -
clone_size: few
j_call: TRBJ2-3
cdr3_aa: CASRLSPADTQYF

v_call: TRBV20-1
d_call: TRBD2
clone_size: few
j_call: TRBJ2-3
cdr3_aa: CSASNGGVTDTQYF

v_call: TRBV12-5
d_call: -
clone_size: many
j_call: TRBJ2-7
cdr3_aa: CASGLYNSYEQYF

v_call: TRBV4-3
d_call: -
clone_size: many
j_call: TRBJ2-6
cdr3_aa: CASSQPEGSGANVLTF

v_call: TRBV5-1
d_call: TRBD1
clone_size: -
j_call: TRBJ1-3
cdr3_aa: CASSLTGAPQETSGNTIYF

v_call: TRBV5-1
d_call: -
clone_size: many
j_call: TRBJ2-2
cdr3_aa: CASSDYRANGELFF

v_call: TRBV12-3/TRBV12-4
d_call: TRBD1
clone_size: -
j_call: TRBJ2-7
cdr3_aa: CASIWAGGSEQYF

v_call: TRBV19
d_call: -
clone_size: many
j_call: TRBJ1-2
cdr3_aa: CASSIPGEDGYTF

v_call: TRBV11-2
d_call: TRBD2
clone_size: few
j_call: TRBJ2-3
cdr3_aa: CASSSTSGSTDTQYF

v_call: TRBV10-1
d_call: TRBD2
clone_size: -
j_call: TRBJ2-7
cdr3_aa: CASSEQGLADYEQYF

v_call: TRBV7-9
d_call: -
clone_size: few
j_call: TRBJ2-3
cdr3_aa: CASTRASPSTDTQYF

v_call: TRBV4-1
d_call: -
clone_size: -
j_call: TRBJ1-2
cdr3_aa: CASSLRNWGESYGYTF

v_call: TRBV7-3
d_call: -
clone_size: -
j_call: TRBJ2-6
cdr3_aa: CASSLVGGTTGANVLTF

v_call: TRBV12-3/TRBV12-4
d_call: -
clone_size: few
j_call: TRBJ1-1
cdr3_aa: CASSLGGGGNTEAFF

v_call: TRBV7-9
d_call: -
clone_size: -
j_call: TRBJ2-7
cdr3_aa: CASSSPGQAAYEQYF

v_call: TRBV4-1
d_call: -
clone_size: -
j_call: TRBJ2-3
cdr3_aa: CASSQEDSLFSDTQYF

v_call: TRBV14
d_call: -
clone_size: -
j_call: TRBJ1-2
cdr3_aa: CASSARTVTVYGYTF

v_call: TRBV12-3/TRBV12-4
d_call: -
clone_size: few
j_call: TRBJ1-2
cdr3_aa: CASSIGTYGYTF

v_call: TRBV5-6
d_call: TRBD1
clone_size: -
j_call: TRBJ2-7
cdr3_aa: CASSEAGTGSYEQYF

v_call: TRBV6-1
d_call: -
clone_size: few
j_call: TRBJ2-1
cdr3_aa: CASSPYPYNEQFF

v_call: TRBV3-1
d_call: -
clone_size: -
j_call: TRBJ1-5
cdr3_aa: CASSQDRPGWDQPQHF

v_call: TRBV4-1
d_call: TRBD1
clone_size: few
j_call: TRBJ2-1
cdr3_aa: CASRAGTGAINEQFF

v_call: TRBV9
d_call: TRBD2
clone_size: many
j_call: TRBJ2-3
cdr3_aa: CASSREADTQYF

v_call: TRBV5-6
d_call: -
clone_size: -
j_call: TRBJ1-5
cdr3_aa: CASSPDPKTDVKREHF

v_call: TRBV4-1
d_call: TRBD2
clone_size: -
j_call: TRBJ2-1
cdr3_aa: CASSQASGVFDEQFF

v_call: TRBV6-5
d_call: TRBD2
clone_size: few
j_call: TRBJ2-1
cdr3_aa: CASSYYGGTTPVNEQFF

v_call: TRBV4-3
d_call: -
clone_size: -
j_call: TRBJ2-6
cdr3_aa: CASSQEGVSGANVLTF

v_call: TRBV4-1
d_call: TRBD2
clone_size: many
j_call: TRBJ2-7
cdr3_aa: CASSQETSGGAYEQYF

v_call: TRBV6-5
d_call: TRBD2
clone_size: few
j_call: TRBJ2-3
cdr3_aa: CASSYLSGGASDTQYF

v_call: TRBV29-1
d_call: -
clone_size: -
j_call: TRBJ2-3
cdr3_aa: CSGRGITSTDTQYF